The entry below gives a single T cell receptor beta chain sequence along with its context. The protocol was immunoSEQ multiplex PCR, while the TCRdb copy is restricted to in-frame clones and leaves out a portion. Among 90,000 to 120,000 clones, roughly 66% were seen once, and the ten largest hold approximately 25%. The sample is drawn from a study of shared clonotypes between healthy human individuals. The specimen was memory CD8+ T cells sorted from blood. The subset was: CD45RO+ cells pooled with CCR7-negative TemRA cells. This receptor was obtained from a woman in her twenties or thirties in good health.

This CDR3 is CASSLLGLAGSTDTQYF. Here the CDR3 DNA reads TGTGCCAGCAGTTTATTGGGACTAGCGGGCAGCACAGATACGCAGTATTTT. The rearrangement uses TRBV28 and TRBJ2-3; TRBD2 matches at 12 bases. This CDR3 contains 17 residues. CDR1 is MDHEN and CDR2 is SYDVKM in the germline V gene. Trimming cost V 1 base and J 0 bases; bases outside gene matches: 2.